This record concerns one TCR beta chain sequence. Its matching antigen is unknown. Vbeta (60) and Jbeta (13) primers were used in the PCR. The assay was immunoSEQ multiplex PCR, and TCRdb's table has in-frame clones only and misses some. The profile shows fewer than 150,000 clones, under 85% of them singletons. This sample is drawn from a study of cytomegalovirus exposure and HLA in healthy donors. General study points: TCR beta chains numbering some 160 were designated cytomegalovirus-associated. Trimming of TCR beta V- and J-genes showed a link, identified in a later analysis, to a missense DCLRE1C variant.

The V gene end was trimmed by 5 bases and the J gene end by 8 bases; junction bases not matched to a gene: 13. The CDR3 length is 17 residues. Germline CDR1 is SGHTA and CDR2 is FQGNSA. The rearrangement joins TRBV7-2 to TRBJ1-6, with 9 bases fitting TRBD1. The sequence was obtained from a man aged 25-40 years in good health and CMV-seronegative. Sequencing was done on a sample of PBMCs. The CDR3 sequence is CASSLSPPGQGYSPLHF. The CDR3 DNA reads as TGTGCCAGCAGCCTGAGCCCACCAGGACAGGGGTATTCACCCCTCCACTTT.